The T cell receptor (beta chain) described here comes from a study of regulatory T cells in long-lasting Graves disease. This clonotype was recorded at least ten times. Relying on iRepertoire HTBI primers and Arm-PCR of CDR3 regions, the team built TCR beta libraries. In the study's own analysis: The study identified about 60 TRBV and 13 to 15 TRBJ segments across samples. TCRdb reprocessed the multiplex PCR reads via MiXCR and lists one record per CDR3 protein. The V and J calls follow TCRdb's processing rather than the paper's. The repertoire includes about 560,000 distinct CDR3 sequences, about 16% of them detected once, and around 13% sits in the top ten. Time point noted: newly diagnosed GD, antithyroid drugs for less than 3 months. The TCR library was prepared using RNA isolated from PBMCs. These sequences were also reported in another study, on T cells in Graves' hyperthyroidism and ophthalmopathy. This second report adds: In the blood, most expanded thyroid clonotypes above 0.001 appeared as well. Separation of ophthalmopathy from stable hyperthyroidism was achieved by a 13 V-J model.

The sequence derives from a man aged 18 to 29 with Graves disease. The material was peripheral blood mononuclear cells (PBMCs), obtained at new diagnosis, from a patient treated with antithyroid drugs.

In nucleotides, the CDR3 is TGTGCCAGCACAGCGGGGGATGCCTACGAGCAGTACTTC. Translated: CASTAGDAYEQYF. The J gene is TRBJ2-7, the V gene TRBV7-9, with 8 bases lining up with TRBD2. This CDR3 spans 13 amino acids. Germline V gene sequence: CDR1 SEHNR, CDR2 FQNEAQ (reference sequence). V was clipped by 7 bases and J by 2 bases; unmatched bases: 4.